One TCR beta chain is described in this entry. This specimen belongs to a study of tumor-infiltrating lymphocytes in primary liver carcinoma. Starting material for RNA and DNA co-extraction consisted of about 17-30 mg of unsorted bulk tissue. The germline gives CDR1 ENHRY, CDR2 SYGVKD. V lost 7 bases, J lost 8 bases, and 27 bases lay in between. The CDR3 runs 17 residues. Reverse transcription of 450 to 500 ng total RNA with a constant-region primer produced TCR beta cDNA. ARM-PCR, slightly modified, supplied the TCR beta libraries through three nested multiplex PCR rounds. Each of the first two PCR rounds ran nine to ten cycles with TRBV1-TRBV30 forward and C-beta reverse primers. MiXCR, applied by TCRdb to the multiplex PCR reads, yields one record per CDR3 protein. The sample includes 25,000 to 30,000 distinct CDR3 sequences, over 65% of them seen just once.

Sequences were obtained from liver tumor tissue from sampling region 3. The subset denotes: tumor region T3, left-lateral pole. The origin of this receptor is a man aged 35 to 55 with primary liver carcinoma and hepatitis B virus infection. This rearrangement joins TRBV10-3 to TRBJ2-1; D assignment may be TRBD1 or TRBD2 (6 bases each). The CDR3 protein is CAIKGDANGRSLDEQFF. The CDR3 bases are TGTGCCATCAAGGGGGACGCTAACGGGAGAAGTCTCGATGAGCAGTTCTTC.